The present T cell receptor beta chain was sequenced within a study of shared clonotypes between healthy human individuals. Findings and limits, study-wide: Generation probabilities of non-shared clonotypes were lower (relative to those shared by all four donors).

For this clone: Its antigen remains unidentified.

Clones were read by immunoSEQ multiplex PCR, and TCRdb kept only the in-frame ones, dropping some. This table holds around 2.1 million clones, 90% to 96% found once. Recent acute infections and vaccinations were absent in the healthy HIV-negative adult donors. Trimming pared 4 bases from V and 8 bases from J, leaving 9 bases between. The germline V gene has CDR1 MGHRA and CDR2 YSYEKL. The CDR3 extends over 12 amino acids. The chain uses TRBV4-1 and TRBJ2-1; D is uncertain. The source material was naive CD4+ T cells sorted from blood. Subset here: CD45RA+ positively selected. This clonotype was obtained from a man aged 18-30 years in good health. CDR3: CASSLALDEQFF. Here the CDR3 DNA reads TGCGCCAGCAGCCTGGCCCTCGATGAGCAGTTCTTC.